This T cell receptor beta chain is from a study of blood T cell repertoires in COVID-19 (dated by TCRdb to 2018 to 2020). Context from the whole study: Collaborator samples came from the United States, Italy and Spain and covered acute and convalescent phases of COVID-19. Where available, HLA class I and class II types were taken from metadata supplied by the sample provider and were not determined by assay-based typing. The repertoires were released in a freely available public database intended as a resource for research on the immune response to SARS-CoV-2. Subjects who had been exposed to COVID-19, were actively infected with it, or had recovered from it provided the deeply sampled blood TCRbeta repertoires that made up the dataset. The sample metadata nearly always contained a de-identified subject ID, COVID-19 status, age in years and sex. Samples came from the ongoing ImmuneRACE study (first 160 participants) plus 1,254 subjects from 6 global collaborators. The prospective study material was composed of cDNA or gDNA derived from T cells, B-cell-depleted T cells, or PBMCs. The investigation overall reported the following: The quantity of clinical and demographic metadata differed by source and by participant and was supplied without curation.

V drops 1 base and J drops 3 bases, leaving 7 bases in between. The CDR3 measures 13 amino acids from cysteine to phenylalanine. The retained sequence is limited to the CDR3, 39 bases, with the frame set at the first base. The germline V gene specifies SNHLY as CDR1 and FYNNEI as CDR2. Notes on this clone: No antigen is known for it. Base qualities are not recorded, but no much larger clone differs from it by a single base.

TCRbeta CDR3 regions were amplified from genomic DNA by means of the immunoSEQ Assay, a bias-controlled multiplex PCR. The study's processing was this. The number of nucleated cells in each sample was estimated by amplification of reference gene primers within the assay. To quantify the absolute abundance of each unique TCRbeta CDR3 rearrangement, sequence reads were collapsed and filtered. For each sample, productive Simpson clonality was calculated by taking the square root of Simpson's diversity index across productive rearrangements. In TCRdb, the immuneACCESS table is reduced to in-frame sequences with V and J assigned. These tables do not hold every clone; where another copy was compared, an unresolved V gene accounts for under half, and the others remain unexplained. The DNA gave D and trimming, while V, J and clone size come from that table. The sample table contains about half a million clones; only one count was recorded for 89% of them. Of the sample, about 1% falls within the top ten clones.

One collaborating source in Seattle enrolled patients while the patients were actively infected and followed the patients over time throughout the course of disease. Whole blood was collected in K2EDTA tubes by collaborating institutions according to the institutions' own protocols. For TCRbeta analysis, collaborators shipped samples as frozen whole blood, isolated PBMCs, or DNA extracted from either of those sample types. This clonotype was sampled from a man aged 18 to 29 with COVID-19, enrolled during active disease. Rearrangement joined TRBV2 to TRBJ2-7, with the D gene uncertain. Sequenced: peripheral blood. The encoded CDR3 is CASSEELLYEQYF. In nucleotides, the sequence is TGTGCCAGCAGTGAAGAACTTCTCTACGAGCAGTACTTC.